Presented here are 30 T cell receptor beta chains from one specimen sequenced in a study of beta chain features in type 1 diabetes. Whole-study results and caveats: In all four CD4+ subsets, TCRB CDR3 length was significantly, moderately reduced in type 1 diabetes.

No antigens are known for them. Expressed TCRB transcripts were sequenced, since all the RNA that had been isolated was reverse transcribed. Profiling relied on immunoSEQ multiplex PCR, and the TCRdb table lists in-frame clones only, not all of them. The repertoire holds some 160,000 clones, with 8.5% to 10% as singletons. The material sequenced was central memory CD4+ T cells from blood. Every receptor here comes from a woman aged 25 to 45 with type 1 diabetes.

This chain links TRBV7-2 with TRBJ2-2, with 10 bases matching TRBD2. The CDR3 runs 18 residues. Trimming cost V 0 bases and J 5 bases; bases outside gene matches: 9. Germline V lookup: CDR1 SGHTA, CDR2 FQGNSA. Written as DNA, the CDR3 is TGTGCCAGCAGCTTAGCCCCTAGCGGGAGAGGAGGGACCGGGGAGCTGTTTTTT. This translates into CASSLAPSGRGGTGELFF. The full variable domain, in which reference TRBV7-2 and TRBJ2-2 provide the parts outside the CDR3, is GAGVSQSPSNKVTEKGKDVELRCDPISGHTALYWYRQSLGQGLEFLIYFQGNSAPDKSGLPSDRFSAERTGGSVSTLTIQRTQQEDSAVYLCASSLAPSGRGGTGELFFGEGSRLTVL.

This chain connects TRBV21-1 to TRBJ2-3; the table calls TRBD2, which could not be checked here. TRBV21-1 is flagged as a pseudogene. The CDR3 has 14 residues. This chain's CDR3 is CASTGSGRWDTQYF. The DNA of the CDR3 is TGTGCCAGCACTGGTAGCGGGAGGTGGGATACGCAGTATTTT.

This clone came up a few times. The genes are TRBV29-1 and TRBJ1-1; unclear D gene. Germline lookup yields CDR1 SQVTM and CDR2 ANQGSEA. V shed 4 bases and J shed 0 bases, with 12 bases lying between them. There are 14 residues in the CDR3. The CDR3 nucleotides are TGCAGCGTTGTCATAGCTGGATTGAACACTGAAGCTTTCTTT. Translating it yields CSVVIAGLNTEAFF.

This clone was counted between two and nine times. The rearrangement links TRBV30 to TRBJ1-5; the D is unclear. Germline CDR1 GTSNPN, CDR2 SVGIG (reference sequence). Trimming left V 2 bases short and J 7 bases short, with 12 bases between. This CDR3 region has 13 residues. This CDR3 reads CAWSTEGKQPQHF. DNA of the CDR3: TGTGCCTGGAGTACGGAGGGAAAACAGCCCCAGCATTTT. Supplemented by reference TRBV30 and TRBJ1-5, the full variable domain reads SQTIHQWPATLVQPVGSPLSLECTVEGTSNPNLYWYRQAAGRGLQLLFYSVGIGQISSEVPQNLSASRPQDRQFILSSKKLLLSDSGFYLCAWSTEGKQPQHFGDGTRLSIL.

This clone was seen only a few times. This chain links TRBV30 with TRBJ2-5; 9 nucleotides agree with TRBD1. From germline, CDR1 is GTSNPN and CDR2 SVGIG (reference sequence). Losses at the gene ends were 2 bases for V and 5 bases for J; bases not matched to a gene: 9. The CDR3 extends over 15 amino acids. DNA for the CDR3: TGTGCCTGGAGTACGGGACAGGGACGTTTTGAGACCCAGTACTTC. Translating gives CAWSTGQGRFETQYF.

The chain carries TRBV7-3 and TRBJ2-1; TRBD2 aligns across 10 bases. Germline loops: CDR1 SGHTA, CDR2 FQGTGA. V was clipped by 3 bases and J by 8 bases; unmatched bases: 7. This CDR3 is 15 amino acids long. This chain's CDR3 is CASSFVASGGHEQFF. As DNA, the CDR3 is TGTGCCAGCAGCTTTGTTGCTAGCGGGGGACATGAGCAGTTCTTC.

The chain is built from TRBV7-2 and TRBJ1-1; weak D call: TRBD1 (6 bases). V shed 2 bases and J shed 5 bases, with 15 bases lying between them. Germline V gives CDR1 SGHTA, CDR2 FQGNSA. The CDR3 has 15 amino acids. The CDR3 region is CASSLWGGARTEAFF. DNA of the CDR3: TGTGCCAGCAGCTTATGGGGGGGCGCAAGAACTGAAGCTTTCTTT.

As to this clone: No DNA is shown, since the ends of the CDR3 on it are uncertain; the CDR3 is the one TCRdb lists. The rearrangement uses TRBV28 and TRBJ1-2; the DNA was not used to check the table's D call, TRBD1. Both ends counted, the CDR3 spans 13 residues. Germline lookup yields CDR1 MDHEN and CDR2 SYDVKM. CDR3 sequence: CASSILDRVGYTF.

This sequence joins TRBV2 and TRBJ1-5, with TRBD1 identical over 9 bases. The V gene end was trimmed by 6 bases and the J gene end by 13 bases; junction bases not matched to a gene: 13. CDR1 and CDR2 (germline): SNHLY, FYNNEI. The CDR3 length is 14 residues. The CDR3 DNA reads as TGTGCCAGCAGACCTAGGACAGGGGCCGGTGCTCAGCATTTT. Translation gives CASRPRTGAGAQHF.

This clone was seen a handful of times. The chain links TRBV19 to TRBJ1-2; D remains unclear. Trimming removed 8 bases at V and 7 bases at J, with 8 bases between. Germline V gives CDR1 LNHDA, CDR2 SQIVND (reference sequence). The length of the CDR3 is 10 residues. The CDR3 region has the DNA TGTGCCAGTTTCCTCGGTGGCTACACCTTC. The encoded protein is CASFLGGYTF.

The genes are TRBV5-1 and TRBJ2-1; no reliable D call. Germline assignment: CDR1 SGHRS and CDR2 YFSETQ. The CDR3 totals 14 residues. V shed 4 bases and J shed 5 bases, with 13 bases lying between them. This CDR3 reads CASSTSSVHNEQFF. For the CDR3, the DNA is TGCGCCAGCAGCACCTCAAGCGTACACAATGAGCAGTTCTTC.

This clone turned up a few times. The rearrangement uses TRBV20-1 and TRBJ1-1, with D possibly being TRBD1 (5 bases). The V end lost 3 bases, the J end lost 11 bases, and 13 bases lay between the germline ends. CDR1 is DFQATT and CDR2 is SNEGSKA in the germline V gene (reference sequence). The CDR3 extends over 11 amino acids. CDR3 region: CSARTPGVAFF. The CDR3 nucleotides read TGCAGTGCTAGGACGCCGGGGGTCGCTTTCTTT.

The chain is built from TRBV5-1 and TRBJ2-3; 7 bases map to TRBD2. Germline CDR1 and CDR2: SGHRS and YFSETQ. V lost 4 bases to trimming and J lost 2 bases; unmatched junction nucleotides: 7. The length of the CDR3 is 15 residues. CDR3 in DNA: TGCGCCAGCAGCACGAGCGGGGATTTCACAGATACGCAGTATTTT. This translates into CASSTSGDFTDTQYF.

The rearrangement links TRBV29-1 to TRBJ2-1, with TRBD2 matching over 13 bases. Losses at the gene ends were 6 bases for V and 4 bases for J; bases not matched to a gene: 3. CDR3 length equals 14 residues. Germline CDR1 SQVTM, CDR2 ANQGSEA. CDR3 sequence (DNA): TGCAGCGTCAGGACTAGCGGGGGATACAATGAGCAGTTCTTC. Its translation: CSVRTSGGYNEQFF.

This clone turned up a few times. The V and J genes are TRBV27 and TRBJ2-5, with TRBD2 matching 7 bases. The J segment lost 5 bases and the V segment lost 4 bases, leaving 7 bases of the junction unmatched. The length of the CDR3 is 14 residues. CDR1 MNHEY and CDR2 SMNVEV come from the germline V gene (reference sequence). CDR3 region: CASSWEGRGETQYF. The CDR3 bases are TGTGCCAGCAGTTGGGAGGGACGAGGGGAGACCCAGTACTTC.

The V call is TRBV5-1, the J call TRBJ2-5; no reliable D call. The CDR3 consists of 15 residues. In germline, CDR1 is SGHRS, CDR2 YFSETQ. Trimming took off 0 bases at V and 0 bases at J, with 9 bases between the two ends. The CDR3 region has the DNA TGCGCCAGCAGCTTGGGGCCGATGTACCAAGAGACCCAGTACTTC. The encoded protein is CASSLGPMYQETQYF.

This clone was seen more than once but under ten times. The sample holds other DNA sequences that translate to the same CDR3. The chain links TRBV5-1 to TRBJ1-1; 8 nucleotides match TRBD1. The V gene's germline CDR1 is SGHRS and CDR2 YFSETQ. The V segment lost 2 bases and the J segment 3 bases; nucleotides outside the gene matches: 3. The CDR3 runs to 14 residues. The CDR3 region is CASSLQGVDTEAFF. In DNA form, the CDR3 reads TGCGCCAGCAGCTTACAGGGGGTGGACACTGAAGCTTTCTTT.

This clone was counted many times. The sample contains more than one DNA sequence encoding this CDR3. V usage is TRBV19 and J usage is TRBJ2-5; weak D call: TRBD1 (6 bases). This CDR3 has 14 residues. Germline lookup yields CDR1 LNHDA and CDR2 SQIVND (reference sequence). V lost 3 bases to trimming and J lost 4 bases, with 12 bases between them. The CDR3 protein is CASSMGTSPETQYF. In DNA, the CDR3 is TGTGCCAGTAGTATGGGGACATCCCCAGAGACCCAGTACTTC.

CDR3 sequence reads: CASSLNQVNEQFF. The CDR3 DNA reads as TGTGCCAGCAGCTTGAACCAGGTCAATGAGCAGTTCTTC. The J gene is TRBJ2-1, the V gene TRBV5-4; D gene ambiguous. The CDR3 is made up of 13 amino acids. Trimming shortened V by 1 base and J by 6 bases, and 8 bases separated the two germline ends. Germline-derived CDR1 and CDR2 are SGHNT and YYREEE (reference sequence).

There are a few counts of this clone. This rearrangement joins TRBV28 to TRBJ2-7, with 7 bases aligning to TRBD2. The CDR3 sequence is 12 residues long. CDR1 MDHEN and CDR2 SYDVKM come from the germline V gene. Trimming cost V 8 bases and J 5 bases; bases outside gene matches: 6. CDR3: CASEGRGHEQYF. CDR3 nucleotide sequence: TGTGCCAGCGAGGGGAGGGGTCACGAGCAGTACTTC.

This clone has a handful of counts. The chain recombines TRBV30 with TRBJ1-5; no firm D call. The V end was cut by 2 bases, the J end by 1 base, with 15 bases between. The V gene's germline CDR1 is GTSNPN and CDR2 SVGIG (reference sequence). This CDR3 contains 16 residues. This CDR3 is CAWSPAGGFSNQPQHF. The CDR3 DNA is TGTGCCTGGAGTCCGGCAGGCGGGTTCAGCAATCAGCCCCAGCATTTT. Looking up the rest from reference TRBV30 and TRBJ1-5 gives the full variable domain: SQTIHQWPATLVQPVGSPLSLECTVEGTSNPNLYWYRQAAGRGLQLLFYSVGIGQISSEVPQNLSASRPQDRQFILSSKKLLLSDSGFYLCAWSPAGGFSNQPQHFGDGTRLSIL.

The CDR3 spells CASSAVVGSSYNEQFF. CDR3 in DNA: TGTGCCAGCAGCGCCGTAGTGGGGAGCTCCTACAATGAGCAGTTCTTC. The chain uses TRBV7-3 and TRBJ2-1; D is possibly TRBD2 (5 bases). This CDR3 spans 16 amino acids. Germline values: CDR1 SGHTA, CDR2 FQGTGA. The V gene lost 5 bases and the J gene lost 0 bases, with 14 bases spanning the gap.

The J gene is TRBJ1-5, the V gene TRBV29-1, with 11 bases matching TRBD1. The length of the CDR3 is 19 residues. Germline CDR1 reads SQVTM; CDR2 reads ANQGSEA. J gave up 5 bases and V 0 bases, and 15 bases lay outside the gene matches. CDR3 in DNA: TGCAGCGTTGAAGAACTACATACGGACAGGGGGCAAGGGCATCAGCCCCAGCATTTT. Translating gives CSVEELHTDRGQGHQPQHF. The whole variable domain, filled in from reference TRBV29-1 and TRBJ1-5, reads SAVISQKPSRDICQRGTSLTIQCQVDSQVTMMFWYRQQPGQSLTLIATANQGSEATYESGFVIDKFPISRPNLTFSTLTVSNMSPEDSSIYLCSVEELHTDRGQGHQPQHFGDGTRLSIL.

The rearrangement links TRBV5-1 to TRBJ2-1; perhaps TRBD2 as D (6 bases). CDR3 length equals 14 residues. The V end was cut by 0 bases, the J end by 8 bases, with 12 bases between. Germline CDR1 and CDR2: SGHRS and YFSETQ. CDR3 sequence: CASSLETSIYEQFF. The CDR3 DNA follows: TGCGCCAGCAGCTTGGAGACTAGTATCTATGAGCAGTTCTTC.

This clone showed up just a few times. V usage is TRBV6-6 and J usage is TRBJ2-1, with 7 bases lining up with TRBD1. J lost 6 bases, V lost 4 bases, and 3 bases had no gene match. This CDR3 is 13 amino acids long. Per germline, CDR1 MNHNY and CDR2 SVGAGI (reference sequence). The chain's CDR3 is CASSSDRSNEQFF. The CDR3 DNA reads as TGTGCCAGCAGTTCGGACAGGAGCAATGAGCAGTTCTTC.

This clone has only a few counts. J is TRBJ2-1 and V is TRBV11-2; D might be TRBD2 (6 bases). This CDR3 spans 13 amino acids. V shed 5 bases and J shed 7 bases, with 12 bases lying between them. Germline V CDR1 and CDR2: SGHAT, FQNNGV. The CDR3 sequence: CASSATRSNEQFF. The CDR3 coding sequence is TGTGCCAGCAGCGCGACTAGGTCGAATGAGCAGTTCTTC. Variable domain in full (rest from reference TRBV11-2 and TRBJ2-1): EAGVAQSPRYKIIEKRQSVAFWCNPISGHATLYWYQQILGQGPKLLIQFQNNGVVDDSQLPKDRFSAERLKGVDSTLKIQPAKLEDSAVYLCASSATRSNEQFFGPGTRLTVL.

This clone was seen more than once but under ten times. The chain links TRBV30 to TRBJ2-3; a possible D gene is TRBD1 (5 bases). Germline CDR1 reads GTSNPN; CDR2 reads SVGIG (reference sequence). There are 11 residues in the CDR3. The V and J ends lost 1 base and 6 bases respectively, with 5 bases between them. Written as DNA, the CDR3 is TGTGCCTGGAGTGACAGGGATACGCAGTATTTT. Translated: CAWSDRDTQYF.

The V and J genes are TRBV10-2 and TRBJ2-1; D ambiguous. Germline lookup yields CDR1 WSHSY and CDR2 SAAADI. The CDR3 runs to 11 residues. Trimming left V 7 bases short and J 9 bases short, with 10 bases between. The CDR3: CASTKEVEQFF. The DNA of the CDR3 is TGCGCCAGCACAAAAGAGGTTGAGCAGTTCTTC.

Worth noting for this clone: The germline gene is not matched at one end of the junction; a read error may be the cause. The chain links TRBV7-7 to TRBJ1-5; a weak D match, TRBD1 (6 bases). CDR1 SSHAT and CDR2 FNYEAQ come from the germline V gene (reference sequence). This CDR3 has 14 residues. CDR3 amino acids: CASSLGASNQPQHF. Written as DNA, the CDR3 is TGTGCTAGCAGCCTGGGGGCTAGCAATCAGCCCCAGCATTTT.

The table lists this clone with a few counts. The genes are TRBV7-2 and TRBJ1-2, with 9 bases identical to TRBD1. The CDR3 runs to 15 residues. From germline, CDR1 is SGHTA and CDR2 FQGNSA. V lost 10 bases and J lost 3; bases outside the gene matches: 12. The CDR3 region has the DNA TGTGCCACAGCCGGGACAGGGTTTAACGACTATGGCTACACCTTC. Translating gives CATAGTGFNDYGYTF.